The 28 T cell receptor beta chains presented below share a single source sample, sequenced in a study of T cell changes during pregnancy in multiple sclerosis. Some clones are missing from TCRdb's copy, which holds only in-frame ones; the method was immunoSEQ multiplex PCR. Among under 110,000 clones, roughly 90% were seen once, and the ten largest hold around 1.5%. The source was peripheral blood, collected after pregnancy. These receptors were collected from a female donor with multiple sclerosis, enrolled in a pregnancy study.

A few counts support this clone. This chain uses TRBV5-1 with TRBJ1-1; D possibly corresponds to TRBD1 (5 bases). CDR3 length: 15 residues. CDR1 is SGHRS and CDR2 is YFSETQ in the germline V gene. V lost 4 bases and J 0 bases, leaving 13 bases between the germline ends. The CDR3 region has the DNA TGCGCCAGCAGCCTCGGACATCTCATGAACACTGAAGCTTTCTTT. Translated, it gives CASSLGHLMNTEAFF.

The chain carries TRBV9 and TRBJ2-2; D is undetermined. Germline V gives CDR1 SGDLS, CDR2 YYNGEE. Trimming pared 0 bases from V and 4 bases from J, leaving 7 bases between. The CDR3 has 14 residues. The CDR3 nucleotides read TGTGCCAGCAGCGTAGAAGCGATCACCGGGGAGCTGTTTTTT. Protein: CASSVEAITGELFF. The complete variable domain, with remaining parts taken from reference TRBV9 and TRBJ2-2, reads DSGVTQTPKHLITATGQRVTLRCSPRSGDLSVYWYQQSLDQGLQFLIQYYNGEERAKGNILERFSAQQFPDLHSELNLSSLELGDSALYFCASSVEAITGELFFGEGSRLTVL.

The rearrangement joins TRBV28 to TRBJ1-3; D remains unclear. Germline V gene sequence: CDR1 MDHEN, CDR2 SYDVKM. V was shortened by 2 bases and J by 0 bases, with 8 bases between the two germline ends. The length of the CDR3 is 15 residues. The CDR3 DNA follows: TGTGCCAGCAGTTTAGGCCGGAGCTCTGGAAACACCATATATTTT. Amino acids: CASSLGRSSGNTIYF.

The V call is TRBV2, the J call TRBJ2-3, with 10 bases identical to TRBD2. Trimming at V came to 2 bases and at J to 6 bases, leaving 8 bases not matched to a gene. The CDR3 has 16 amino acids. Per germline, CDR1 SNHLY and CDR2 FYNNEI. The CDR3 nucleotides are TGTGCCAGCAGTGAAAGGAGCGGGGGGGCGATTGATACGCAGTATTTT. This encodes CASSERSGGAIDTQYF.

V usage is TRBV5-1 and J usage is TRBJ1-1, with D possibly TRBD1 on 5 matching bases. Germline V gene data show CDR1 as SGHRS and CDR2 as YFSETQ. This CDR3 spans 13 amino acids. V was shortened by 2 bases and J by 3 bases, with 8 bases between the two germline ends. The CDR3 reads CASSFGRDTEAFF. CDR3 DNA: TGCGCCAGCAGCTTCGGCAGGGACACTGAAGCTTTCTTT.

The rearrangement uses TRBV5-1 and TRBJ1-5; possibly TRBD1 for D (6 bases). The germline V gene has CDR1 SGHRS and CDR2 YFSETQ. V was shortened by 5 bases and J by 7 bases, with 13 bases between the two germline ends. This CDR3 has 13 amino acids. CDR3 sequence: CASRLGRGQPQHF. The CDR3 coding sequence is TGCGCCAGCAGGCTAGGCAGGGGCCAGCCCCAGCATTTT.

The chain is built from TRBV5-1 and TRBJ2-7; tentatively, D is TRBD2 (6 bases). Trimming took 0 bases from V and 0 from J, leaving 16 bases between them. This CDR3 has 17 residues. The germline V gene encodes CDR1 SGHRS and CDR2 YFSETQ. CDR3 sequence (DNA): TGCGCCAGCAGCTTGGGCCCCCCTCGGGGGTACTCCTACGAGCAGTACTTC. Its translation: CASSLGPPRGYSYEQYF.

V usage is TRBV6-1 and J usage is TRBJ1-1, with TRBD1 matching over 7 bases. The J segment lost 8 bases and the V segment lost 6 bases, leaving 9 bases of the junction unmatched. Germline CDR1 MNHNS, CDR2 SASEGT. CDR3 length: 13 amino acids. CDR3 region: CASRRGQSEEAFF. In DNA, the CDR3 is TGTGCCAGCAGACGGGGACAGTCCGAAGAAGCTTTCTTT.

This clone was counted a few times. The chain is built from TRBV5-1 and TRBJ1-1; 7 bases are a match to TRBD1. Germline trimming cut 4 bases from V and 4 bases from J; bases unmatched to any gene: 7. CDR1 is SGHRS, CDR2 YFSETQ, per germline. The CDR3 length is 14 residues. CDR3 sequence reads: CASSPGQAGTEAFF. DNA for the CDR3: TGCGCCAGCAGCCCAGGACAGGCCGGCACTGAAGCTTTCTTT.

Details on this clone: This same CDR3 is encoded by further DNA sequences in the sample. The gene calls are TRBV20-1 and TRBJ1-1; possibly TRBD1 for D (5 bases). This CDR3 contains 11 residues. With 6 bases removed from V and 8 bases from J, the gap between germline ends came to 13 bases. The germline gives CDR1 DFQATT, CDR2 SNEGSKA (reference sequence). CDR3 in DNA: TGCAGTGCCAAGGGGAGGGCCGAAGCTTTCTTT. Its translation is CSAKGRAEAFF.

This chain's CDR3 is CASSVARERKGNEQFF. Written as DNA, the CDR3 is TGTGCCAGCAGCGTAGCTAGGGAGAGAAAGGGCAATGAGCAGTTCTTC. The gene calls are TRBV9 and TRBJ2-1; D is perhaps TRBD2 (5 bases). V gave up 0 bases and J gave up 6 bases, with 16 bases separating them. The CDR3 consists of 16 residues. Germline V gene data show CDR1 as SGDLS and CDR2 as YYNGEE.

The chain uses TRBV2 and TRBJ2-1, with 10 bases identical to TRBD2. Trimming at V came to 6 bases and at J to 3 bases, leaving 17 bases not matched to a gene. Germline CDR1 reads SNHLY; CDR2 reads FYNNEI. CDR3 length: 19 residues. CDR3 DNA: TGTGCCAGCAGAGTTTGGCTTGGTAGCGGGGGGCTTAACTACAATGAGCAGTTCTTC. Translated: CASRVWLGSGGLNYNEQFF. The full variable domain, with the rest looked up from reference TRBV2 and TRBJ2-1, is EPEVTQTPSHQVTQMGQEVILRCVPISNHLYFYWYRQILGQKVEFLVSFYNNEISEKSEIFDDQFSVERPDGSNFTLKIRSTKLEDSAMYFCASRVWLGSGGLNYNEQFFGPGTRLTVL.

This clone has a handful of counts. The chain couples TRBV2 to TRBJ2-7; TRBD2 might be the D (6 bases). This CDR3 spans 13 amino acids. V dropped 7 bases and J dropped 6 bases, with 16 bases sitting between them. CDR1 is SNHLY, CDR2 FYNNEI, per germline. This CDR3 is CASTFVLGGEQYF. The DNA for the CDR3 is TGTGCCAGCACGTTTGTGTTGGGGGGCGAGCAGTACTTC.

The chain combines TRBV2 with TRBJ1-2, with 10 bases aligning to TRBD1. The germline gives CDR1 SNHLY, CDR2 FYNNEI. V gave up 6 bases and J gave up 3 bases; unmatched junction bases: 7. This CDR3 has 15 amino acids. The CDR3: CASRYGTGDYYGYTF. In DNA form, the CDR3 reads TGTGCCAGCAGATACGGGACAGGGGACTACTATGGCTACACCTTC.

The chain has TRBV9 and TRBJ2-1; TRBD2 aligns across 7 bases. V gave up 4 bases and J gave up 8 bases; unmatched junction bases: 9. The CDR3 has 14 amino acids. Germline CDR1 and CDR2: SGDLS and YYNGEE. CDR3 sequence (DNA): TGTGCCAGCAGCCCCTGGACTAGAAGCTATGAGCAGTTCTTC. It translates to CASSPWTRSYEQFF.

The V and J genes are TRBV7-2 and TRBJ2-2; TRBD1 is a possible D gene (5 bases). From germline, CDR1 is SGHTA and CDR2 FQGNSA. The CDR3 is made up of 14 amino acids. V was trimmed by 5 bases and J by 4 bases, leaving 11 bases between them. CDR3 in DNA: TGTGCCAGCAGCGTTGACAGAACCACCGGGGAGCTGTTTTTT. Protein product: CASSVDRTTGELFF.

This clone was recorded once. CDR3 region: CASSQKTLAGYTDTQYF. In nucleotides, the CDR3 is TGTGCCAGCAGCCAAAAGACGCTAGCGGGGTACACAGATACGCAGTATTTT. The chain carries TRBV4-2 and TRBJ2-3, with 9 bases fitting TRBD2. The CDR3 loop spans 17 amino acids. The J segment lost 2 bases and the V segment lost 2 bases, leaving 8 bases of the junction unmatched. The germline V gene encodes CDR1 LGHNA and CDR2 YNFKEQ.

This clone was observed a single time. The rearrangement links TRBV28 to TRBJ2-7, with no clear D. The V end was cut by 3 bases, the J end by 1 base, with 4 bases between. Germline values: CDR1 MDHEN, CDR2 SYDVKM. The length of the CDR3 is 12 residues. The CDR3 DNA reads as TGTGCCAGCAGTTTCGAGTCCTACGAGCAGTACTTC. It encodes CASSFESYEQYF.

This chain connects TRBV28 to TRBJ2-7, with 9 bases fitting TRBD2. This CDR3 has 16 amino acids. Per the germline V gene, CDR1 is MDHEN and CDR2 is SYDVKM. V dropped 7 bases and J dropped 0; count of bases not matched to a gene: 10. CDR3 nucleotide sequence: TGTGCCAGCAAGGTAGCGGGAGACACGAGCTCCTACGAGCAGTACTTC. This codes for CASKVAGDTSSYEQYF.

V is TRBV7-2 and J is TRBJ2-3, with D perhaps TRBD2 (6 bases). The ends were cut back, 4 bases at V and 5 bases at J, with 13 bases in the middle. Looked up from germline, CDR1 is SGHTA and CDR2 is FQGNSA. CDR3 size: 14 residues. The CDR3: CASSSGLTGDTQYF. In DNA, the CDR3 is TGTGCCAGCAGCTCTGGACTAACCGGAGATACGCAGTATTTT.

This clone occurred once. The gene calls are TRBV18 and TRBJ1-2; 9 nucleotides line up with TRBD1. This CDR3 region has 14 residues. The V gene's germline CDR1 is KGHSH and CDR2 LQKENI. The trim removed 8 bases at V and 3 bases at J, leaving 7 bases unmatched. The CDR3 sequence is CASNSDRGDYGYTF. In DNA, the CDR3 is TGTGCCAGCAATTCGGACAGGGGAGACTATGGCTACACCTTC.

J is TRBJ2-7 and V is TRBV6-6; no clear D. The CDR3 has 12 amino acids. Germline CDR1 MNHNY, CDR2 SVGAGI (reference sequence). V was trimmed by 1 base and J by 6 bases, leaving 7 bases between them. The CDR3 nucleotides read TGTGCCAGCAGTTACTATTCGGGCGAGCAGTACTTC. It encodes CASSYYSGEQYF.

The chain recombines TRBV29-1 with TRBJ2-3; 14 bases agree with TRBD2. Trimming took 3 bases from V and 4 from J; bases not matched to a gene: 3. This CDR3 has 15 amino acids. Germline CDR1 and CDR2: SQVTM and ANQGSEA. The CDR3 sequence is CSVDGTSGSSDTQYF. The CDR3 region has the DNA TGCAGCGTTGATGGGACTAGCGGGAGTTCAGATACGCAGTATTTT.

This clone came up once. The CDR3 protein is CASSDPTGPATNEKLFF. The CDR3 coding sequence is TGTGCCAGCAGTGACCCAACAGGACCGGCAACTAATGAAAAACTGTTTTTT. This sequence joins TRBV2 and TRBJ1-4, with D maybe TRBD1 (5 bases). The CDR3 runs to 17 residues. The V end was cut by 3 bases, the J end by 0 bases, with 14 bases between. The germline gives CDR1 SNHLY, CDR2 FYNNEI.

The chain carries TRBV5-1 and TRBJ2-3; no firm D call. The CDR3 consists of 14 residues. V was trimmed by 4 bases and J by 5 bases, leaving 14 bases between them. CDR1 is SGHRS and CDR2 is YFSETQ in the germline V gene. The chain's CDR3 is CASSRGVVQDTQYF. CDR3 in DNA: TGCGCCAGCAGCCGTGGTGTAGTTCAAGATACGCAGTATTTT.

V and J are TRBV29-1 and TRBJ2-7; TRBD1 matches 9 bases. V lost 7 bases and J lost 5; bases outside the gene matches: 12. The CDR3 spans 14 residues. Germline V gives CDR1 SQVTM, CDR2 ANQGSEA. The chain's CDR3 is CSADKTGTGNEQYF. The CDR3 DNA reads as TGCAGCGCCGATAAGACCGGGACAGGGAACGAGCAGTACTTC.

This clone occurred a few times. This chain uses TRBV19 with TRBJ1-5, with 7 nucleotides matching TRBD1. Germline CDR1 and CDR2: LNHDA and SQIVND (reference sequence). V lost 4 bases and J lost 0; bases outside the gene matches: 9. CDR3 length: 17 amino acids. The CDR3 DNA sequence: TGTGCCAGTAGTAGCTCGGGACAGCTTTATAGCAATCAGCCCCAGCATTTT. This encodes CASSSSGQLYSNQPQHF.

The chain has TRBV5-4 and TRBJ1-1; D is possibly TRBD1 (5 bases). From germline, CDR1 is SGHNT and CDR2 YYREEE (reference sequence). The CDR3 loop spans 16 amino acids. With 2 bases removed from V and 0 bases from J, the gap between germline ends came to 14 bases. The CDR3 DNA reads as TGTGCCAGCAGCTTTGCCCCTGGGGGGATGAACACTGAAGCTTTCTTT. As protein: CASSFAPGGMNTEAFF.